This is a list of T cell receptor beta chains from one sample in a study of neoadjuvant nivolumab and ipilimumab in lung cancer. Sequencing used immunoSEQ multiplex PCR; TCRdb keeps in-frame clones, though not all of them. The sample lists 25,000 to 30,000 clones; roughly 80% were seen once. The sample consisted of peripheral blood, taken before neoadjuvant nivolumab, alone or with ipilimumab. These receptors originate from an adult with non-small cell lung cancer. The CDR3 runs from the conserved cysteine through the conserved F or W. A D gene is named only where the DNA matches it firmly. The size field is filled for only some rows; it gives once, few, many or a size class.

clone_size: -
j_call: TRBJ2-3
v_call: TRBV2
d_call: TRBD1
cdr3_nt: TGTGCCAGCAGTGACCTCACGGACAGGGTATGGACAGATACGCAGTATTTT
cdr3_aa: CASSDLTDRVWTDTQYF

clone_size: -
j_call: TRBJ2-5
v_call: TRBV5-1
d_call: -
cdr3_nt: TGCGCCAGCAGCTTGGTAATCCAGGCTCACCAAGAGACCCAGTACTTC
cdr3_aa: CASSLVIQAHQETQYF

clone_size: once
j_call: TRBJ1-4
v_call: TRBV19
d_call: TRBD1
cdr3_nt: TGTGCCAGTAGGGACAGGGGAGGTGGCACTAATGAAAAACTGTTTTTT
cdr3_aa: CASRDRGGGTNEKLFF

clone_size: -
j_call: TRBJ2-3
v_call: TRBV5-4
d_call: TRBD2
cdr3_nt: TGTGCCAGCAGCTCCAGCGCAGGGACTAGCGGTGCGGGCACGCAGTATTTT
cdr3_aa: CASSSSAGTSGAGTQYF

clone_size: -
j_call: TRBJ1-6
v_call: TRBV27
d_call: -
cdr3_nt: TGTGCCAGCAGCGAGTATAATTCACCCCTCCACTTT
cdr3_aa: CASSEYNSPLHF

clone_size: -
j_call: TRBJ1-4
v_call: TRBV15
d_call: TRBD1
cdr3_nt: TGTGCCACCAGCCGGATGGGAGCAGGACAGGGCGGAGAAAAACTGTTTTTT
cdr3_aa: CATSRMGAGQGGEKLFF

clone_size: -
j_call: TRBJ2-1
v_call: TRBV6-4
d_call: TRBD2
cdr3_nt: TGTGCCAGCAGTTCCAGCGGGGCTATCAATGAGCAGTTCTTC
cdr3_aa: CASSSSGAINEQFF

clone_size: -
j_call: TRBJ1-1
v_call: TRBV2
d_call: -
cdr3_nt: TGTGCCAGCAGACTAACGAACACTGAAGCTTTCTTT
cdr3_aa: CASRLTNTEAFF

clone_size: once
j_call: TRBJ2-7
v_call: TRBV6-5
d_call: -
cdr3_nt: TGTGCCAGCAGTCCGGCGCGAGGACTTTACGAGCAGTACTTC
cdr3_aa: CASSPARGLYEQYF

clone_size: -
j_call: TRBJ1-2
v_call: TRBV28
d_call: -
cdr3_nt: TGTGCCAGTTGGGGGGGATCTAACTATGGCTACACCTTC
cdr3_aa: CASWGGSNYGYTF

clone_size: -
j_call: TRBJ2-2
v_call: TRBV4-3
d_call: -
cdr3_nt: TGCGCCAGCAGCCAAGAAGTGGCCGGGCCCTTGACCGGGGAGCTGTTTTTT
cdr3_aa: CASSQEVAGPLTGELFF

clone_size: -
j_call: TRBJ1-3
v_call: TRBV18
d_call: TRBD1
cdr3_nt: TGTGCCAGCTCACTTCGGACAGGGGGCGATTTCGGTGGAAACACCATATATTTT
cdr3_aa: CASSLRTGGDFGGNTIYF

clone_size: -
j_call: TRBJ1-1
v_call: TRBV27
d_call: -
cdr3_nt: TGTGCCAGCAGTTTTTGGGGCGCTGAAGCTTTCTTT
cdr3_aa: CASSFWGAEAFF

clone_size: once
j_call: TRBJ2-3
v_call: TRBV7-3
d_call: TRBD1
cdr3_nt: TGTGCCAGCAGCCTCCTAGGGGGCCGAGCAGATACGCAGTATTTT
cdr3_aa: CASSLLGGRADTQYF

clone_size: -
j_call: TRBJ2-2
v_call: TRBV11-2
d_call: -
cdr3_nt: TGTGCCAGCAGCCCGAGACAGGTCGCGAACACCGGGGAGCTGTTTTTT
cdr3_aa: CASSPRQVANTGELFF

clone_size: -
j_call: TRBJ1-2
v_call: TRBV7-8
d_call: -
cdr3_nt: TGTGCCAGCAGGGGACGGGGTTTTAGGGGCTACACCTTC
cdr3_aa: CASRGRGFRGYTF

clone_size: -
j_call: TRBJ2-7
v_call: TRBV28
d_call: TRBD1
cdr3_nt: TGTGCCAGCAGGACGACAGGGAACGAGCAGTACTTC
cdr3_aa: CASRTTGNEQYF

clone_size: -
j_call: TRBJ2-4
v_call: TRBV18
d_call: TRBD2
cdr3_nt: TGTGCCAGCTCACTTTTACTAGCGGGGGAAAACATTCAGTACTTC
cdr3_aa: CASSLLLAGENIQYF

clone_size: -
j_call: TRBJ2-7
v_call: TRBV4-1
d_call: -
cdr3_nt: TGCGCCAGCAGCCAAGACAGGGGTGAGGACGAGCAGTACTTC
cdr3_aa: CASSQDRGEDEQYF

clone_size: -
j_call: TRBJ1-4
v_call: TRBV28
d_call: TRBD1
cdr3_nt: TGTGCCAGCAGCTCTCCCACAGGGGCAACTAATGAAAAACTGTTTTTT
cdr3_aa: CASSSPTGATNEKLFF

clone_size: -
j_call: TRBJ2-7
v_call: TRBV2
d_call: -
cdr3_nt: TGTGCCAGCACGGGGGACTCCTACGAGCAGTACTTC
cdr3_aa: CASTGDSYEQYF

clone_size: -
j_call: TRBJ1-1
v_call: TRBV4-1
d_call: -
cdr3_nt: TGCGCCAGCAGCCAAGATCCCTACAACACTGAAGCTTTCTTT
cdr3_aa: CASSQDPYNTEAFF

clone_size: -
j_call: TRBJ2-7
v_call: TRBV4-3
d_call: -
cdr3_nt: TGCGCCAGCAGCCGAGACACAGGGAGACTATCCTACGAGCAGTACTTC
cdr3_aa: CASSRDTGRLSYEQYF

clone_size: -
j_call: TRBJ2-5
v_call: TRBV19
d_call: -
cdr3_nt: TGTGCCAGTAGTCGAGGGGGAGAGACCCAGTACTTC
cdr3_aa: CASSRGGETQYF

clone_size: -
j_call: TRBJ1-4
v_call: TRBV13
d_call: -
cdr3_nt: TGTGCCAGCAGCCCTGGCCCGGTTGGTTCTGAAAAACTGTTTTTT
cdr3_aa: CASSPGPVGSEKLFF

clone_size: -
j_call: TRBJ2-1
v_call: TRBV4-1
d_call: -
cdr3_nt: TGCGCCAGCAGCCCTCGGGGATCATATCCTTCTGATGAGCAGTTCTTC
cdr3_aa: CASSPRGSYPSDEQFF

clone_size: once
j_call: TRBJ1-3
v_call: TRBV18
d_call: TRBD1
cdr3_nt: TGTGCCAGCTCACCCCGGACAGGGGGGGAGTTCAGCTCTGGAAACACCATATATTTT
cdr3_aa: CASSPRTGGEFSSGNTIYF

clone_size: -
j_call: TRBJ2-3
v_call: TRBV9
d_call: -
cdr3_nt: TGTGCCAGCAGCGTAGATGGGGGCACAGATACGCAGTATTTT
cdr3_aa: CASSVDGGTDTQYF

clone_size: -
j_call: TRBJ1-1
v_call: TRBV11-2
d_call: -
cdr3_nt: TGTGCCAGCAGCGGTAGCCGGGGGCGAGACACTGAAGCTTTCTTT
cdr3_aa: CASSGSRGRDTEAFF

clone_size: -
j_call: TRBJ2-1
v_call: TRBV6-6
d_call: TRBD1
cdr3_nt: TGTGCCAGCAGTTACCCCCGGGACAGGGGCAATGAGCAGTTCTTC
cdr3_aa: CASSYPRDRGNEQFF

clone_size: few
j_call: TRBJ1-5
v_call: TRBV19
d_call: -
cdr3_nt: TGTGCCAGTACCCCCGGGAGATCCCCGAAGGGCAATCAGCCCCAGCATTTT
cdr3_aa: CASTPGRSPKGNQPQHF

clone_size: few
j_call: TRBJ2-7
v_call: TRBV2
d_call: TRBD1
cdr3_nt: TGTGCCAGCAGTAAGGGACAGACCTACGAGCAGTACTTC
cdr3_aa: CASSKGQTYEQYF

clone_size: -
j_call: TRBJ1-2
v_call: TRBV10-3
d_call: -
cdr3_nt: TGTGCCATCAGTGAAGGCATTAACTATGGCTACACCTTC
cdr3_aa: CAISEGINYGYTF

clone_size: -
j_call: TRBJ2-6
v_call: TRBV7-2
d_call: -
cdr3_nt: TGTGCCAGCAGCTTGGACAACTCTGGGGCCAACGTCCTGACTTTC
cdr3_aa: CASSLDNSGANVLTF

clone_size: -
j_call: TRBJ2-1
v_call: TRBV9
d_call: -
cdr3_nt: TGTGCCAGCAGCATCGGGGGCCGGAGCTCCTACAATGAGCAGTTCTTC
cdr3_aa: CASSIGGRSSYNEQFF

clone_size: -
j_call: TRBJ1-4
v_call: TRBV29-1
d_call: -
cdr3_nt: TGCAGCGTTTTGGATGGAGGGCTGTTTTTT
cdr3_aa: CSVLDGGLFF

clone_size: -
j_call: TRBJ1-3
v_call: TRBV5-5
d_call: -
cdr3_nt: TGTGCCAGCAGCTTGAGACCCACGAACTCTGGAAACACCATATATTTT
cdr3_aa: CASSLRPTNSGNTIYF

clone_size: few
j_call: TRBJ1-1
v_call: TRBV7-9
d_call: -
cdr3_nt: TGTGCCAGCAGCCTAGACACGAAGAACACTGAAGCTTTCTTT
cdr3_aa: CASSLDTKNTEAFF

clone_size: few
j_call: TRBJ1-2
v_call: TRBV7-9
d_call: -
cdr3_nt: TGTGCCAGCAGCGACACCTATATTAACTATGGCTACACCTTC
cdr3_aa: CASSDTYINYGYTF

clone_size: once
j_call: TRBJ2-1
v_call: TRBV11-3
d_call: TRBD1
cdr3_nt: TGTGCCAGCAGCTTGGGACAGAGTTACAATGAGCAGTTCTTC
cdr3_aa: CASSLGQSYNEQFF

clone_size: -
j_call: TRBJ2-2
v_call: TRBV9
d_call: -
cdr3_nt: TGTGCCAGCAGCGTAGCCCCGAACACCGGGGAGCTGTTTTTT
cdr3_aa: CASSVAPNTGELFF

clone_size: -
j_call: TRBJ1-4
v_call: TRBV5-1
d_call: TRBD1
cdr3_nt: TGCGCCAGCAGCTTCCAGGGACAGGGGAACGAAAAACTGTTTTTT
cdr3_aa: CASSFQGQGNEKLFF

clone_size: -
j_call: TRBJ2-1
v_call: TRBV2
d_call: TRBD1
cdr3_nt: TGTGCCAGCAGTGAAGCTTTACAGGGGTATTTGGATGAGCAGTTCTTC
cdr3_aa: CASSEALQGYLDEQFF

clone_size: -
j_call: TRBJ1-1
v_call: TRBV15
d_call: -
cdr3_nt: TGTGCCACCAGCAGAGATTTGGGGAGGACTGAAGCTTTCTTT
cdr3_aa: CATSRDLGRTEAFF

clone_size: once
j_call: TRBJ2-5
v_call: TRBV9
d_call: -
cdr3_nt: TGTGCCAGCAGCGTAGAGGGCCAAGAGACCCAGTACTTC
cdr3_aa: CASSVEGQETQYF

clone_size: -
j_call: TRBJ2-1
v_call: TRBV6-6
d_call: TRBD1
cdr3_nt: TGTGCCAGCAGGGAGACAGGGTTGATAATAGGGCAGTTCTTC
cdr3_aa: CASRETGLIIGQFF

clone_size: -
j_call: TRBJ1-5
v_call: TRBV2
d_call: TRBD1
cdr3_nt: TGTGCCAGCAGTAAAGAGGGTAACAGGGGGGGTCAGCCCCAGCATTTT
cdr3_aa: CASSKEGNRGGQPQHF

clone_size: -
j_call: TRBJ1-1
v_call: TRBV9
d_call: -
cdr3_nt: TGTGCCAGCAGCGCAGGGGTCAACACTGAAGCTTTCTTT
cdr3_aa: CASSAGVNTEAFF

clone_size: once
j_call: TRBJ1-4
v_call: TRBV6-1
d_call: -
cdr3_nt: TGTGCCAGCAGTGAACTAAGTAATACTAATGAAAAACTGTTTTTT
cdr3_aa: CASSELSNTNEKLFF

clone_size: once
j_call: TRBJ2-3
v_call: TRBV11-1
d_call: -
cdr3_nt: TGTGCCAGCAGCTTATCGGGGACAGATACGCAGTATTTT
cdr3_aa: CASSLSGTDTQYF

clone_size: -
j_call: TRBJ2-7
v_call: TRBV28
d_call: -
cdr3_nt: TGTGCCAGCAGTCCCTTAACCGTCTACGAGCAGTACTTC
cdr3_aa: CASSPLTVYEQYF

clone_size: once
j_call: TRBJ2-1
v_call: TRBV9
d_call: -
cdr3_nt: TGTGCCAGCAGCGTCACAGCTAAATACGCCAATGAGCAGTTCTTC
cdr3_aa: CASSVTAKYANEQFF

clone_size: once
j_call: TRBJ2-7
v_call: TRBV29-1
d_call: TRBD1
cdr3_nt: TGCAGCGGTGGGACAGGGGGTCGGGGCGAGCAGTACTTC
cdr3_aa: CSGGTGGRGEQYF

clone_size: -
j_call: TRBJ1-5
v_call: TRBV7-2
d_call: -
cdr3_nt: TGTGCCAGCAGCAAGCGTAGGGGAGATCAGCCCCAGCATTTT
cdr3_aa: CASSKRRGDQPQHF

clone_size: -
j_call: TRBJ1-4
v_call: TRBV5-1
d_call: TRBD1
cdr3_nt: TGCGCCAGCAGCCTCGGGACAGGTTTTGAAAAACTGTTTTTT
cdr3_aa: CASSLGTGFEKLFF

clone_size: -
j_call: TRBJ2-2
v_call: TRBV11-3
d_call: TRBD2
cdr3_nt: TGTGCCAGCAGCTTATTTGGGGAGGGGACCGGGGAGCTGTTTTTT
cdr3_aa: CASSLFGEGTGELFF

clone_size: once
j_call: TRBJ2-1
v_call: TRBV5-4
d_call: -
cdr3_nt: TGTGCCAGCAGCTTGGAGGTTGGGGGGGCATATGAGCAGTTCTTC
cdr3_aa: CASSLEVGGAYEQFF

clone_size: once
j_call: TRBJ1-1
v_call: TRBV19
d_call: TRBD1
cdr3_nt: TGTGCCAGTAGTGACGTCCCGGGACAGGGATCGACCACTGAAGCTTTCTTT
cdr3_aa: CASSDVPGQGSTTEAFF